The 5 T cell receptor beta chains below come from one sample, sequenced in a study of Tregs in tolerant kidney transplant recipients. The assay was immunoSEQ multiplex PCR, and TCRdb's table has in-frame clones only and misses some. This table holds approximately 60,000 clones, 95% to 98% found once. The sequencing here drew on Tregs from blood, taken before the transplant. The receptors derive from a human donor who received a combined kidney and bone marrow transplant.

The chain uses TRBV2 and TRBJ1-6, with D possibly TRBD1 on 6 matching bases. Germline V gene lookup returns CDR1 SNHLY and CDR2 FYNNEI. The V and J ends lost 2 bases and 15 bases respectively, with 11 bases between them. This CDR3 region has 12 residues. CDR3: CASSELGGLLHF. CDR3 bases: TGTGCCAGCAGTGAACTCGGGGGGCTCCTCCACTTT.

Only one count was recorded for this clone. V usage is TRBV7-3 and J usage is TRBJ2-3, with 9 nucleotides matching TRBD2. Germline CDR1 SGHTA, CDR2 FQGTGA. This CDR3 has 14 residues. J gave up 5 bases and V 5 bases, and 5 bases lay outside the gene matches. CDR3 region: CASSLRGGLDTQYF. The CDR3 DNA follows: TGTGCCAGCAGCCTGCGGGGGGGCTTAGATACGCAGTATTTT.

This clone was found once. The V call is TRBV13, the J call TRBJ2-7; TRBD2 aligns across 8 bases. This CDR3 has 15 amino acids. Germline CDR1 is PRHDT and CDR2 is FYEKMQ (reference sequence). Trimming cost V 2 bases and J 7 bases; bases outside gene matches: 10. CDR3 DNA: TGTGCCAGCAGCTTACGTGGACTAGCAACAGTAGAGCAGTACTTC. Amino acid sequence: CASSLRGLATVEQYF.

The gene calls are TRBV18 and TRBJ1-2; 9 bases fit TRBD1. This CDR3 spans 16 amino acids. V shed 6 bases, J shed 8 bases, and the junction held 16 bases outside the gene matches. CDR1 is KGHSH and CDR2 is LQKENI in the germline V gene. The CDR3 here is CASSPAPSGTGLGYTF. In DNA form, the CDR3 reads TGTGCCAGCTCGCCAGCCCCATCCGGGACAGGGCTCGGCTACACCTTC.

This clone has just one count. The rearrangement links TRBV28 to TRBJ1-6, with D perhaps matching TRBD1 (6 bases). The ends were cut back, 6 bases at V and 0 bases at J, with 12 bases in the middle. The CDR3 has 16 residues. The V gene's germline CDR1 is MDHEN and CDR2 SYDVKM. The DNA of the CDR3 is TGTGCCAGCAGCCAGCGACAGGTCTCCTATAATTCACCCCTCCACTTT. Translated: CASSQRQVSYNSPLHF.